The text below deals with one T cell receptor (beta chain). This clone's antigen is unknown. No much larger clone is present one base from it, and per-base qualities are unavailable. The sample belongs to a study of blood T cell repertoires in COVID-19 (dated by TCRdb to 2020 to 2022). Regarding the complete study: Samples from collaborators originated in the United States, Italy and Spain and spanned both the acute and convalescent phases of COVID-19. The repertoires were released in a freely available public database intended as a resource for research on the immune response to SARS-CoV-2. Deeply sampled blood TCRbeta repertoires from subjects exposed to, actively infected with, or recovered from COVID-19 were included in the dataset. The sample metadata nearly always contained a de-identified subject ID, COVID-19 status, age in years and sex. Where available, HLA class I and class II types were obtained from metadata supplied by the sample provider rather than from assay-based typing. Samples came from the ongoing ImmuneRACE study (first 160 participants) plus 1,254 subjects from 6 global collaborators. The material from the prospective study consisted of cDNA or gDNA derived from T cells, B-cell-depleted T cells, or PBMCs.

The V end loses 3 bases and the J end loses 1 base, and a stretch of 14 bases separates them. The CDR3 contains 16 residues, cysteine and phenylalanine counted. Only CDR3 DNA is held: 48 bases, read in frame from base 1. The CDR1 and CDR2 encoded by the germline V gene (reference sequence) are MNHEY and SMNVEV. Overall study results and their limits: The amount of clinical and demographic metadata varied by source and participant and was provided uncurated.

TCRbeta CDR3 regions were amplified from genomic DNA by means of the immunoSEQ Assay, a bias-controlled multiplex PCR. The study's own analysis went as follows. The number of nucleated cells in each sample was estimated from the amplification of reference gene primers within the assay. To quantify the absolute abundance of each unique TCRbeta CDR3 rearrangement, sequence reads were collapsed and filtered. For each sample, productive Simpson clonality was calculated as the square root of Simpson's diversity index across productive rearrangements. Here the immuneACCESS table is served through TCRdb, limited to in-frame sequences with V and J called. Missing clones are a known gap in these copies; in checked studies unresolved V genes cover under half, and the rest lacks a known reason. V, J and clone size were drawn from that table, and D and trimming were deduced from the DNA. This sample has 150,000 to 200,000 clones in its table, and around nine tenths of those were observed once. About 4.7% of the sample goes to the ten largest clones.

Whole blood was collected in K2EDTA tubes by collaborating institutions according to the institutions' own protocols. For TCRbeta analysis, collaborators shipped samples as frozen whole blood, isolated PBMCs, or DNA extracted from either of those sample types. The sequencing sample was made of peripheral blood. The rearrangement joined TRBV27 to TRBJ2-3; TRBD2 is a possible D gene, resting on 6 matching bases. The receptor was derived from a human donor in a cohort sampled during active COVID-19. The DNA sequence is TGTGCCAGCAGTTTGTGGGGGGTCTCCGGCACAGATACGCAGTATTTT. Its product reads: CASSLWGVSGTDTQYF.